These T cell receptor beta chains were read from a single sample in a study of cytomegalovirus exposure and HLA in healthy donors. The protocol was immunoSEQ multiplex PCR, while the TCRdb copy is restricted to in-frame clones and leaves out a portion. Of 100,000 to 150,000 clones detected, roughly 78% appear once; the ten largest clones hold 6.3%. The sample was PBMCs. The receptors here all came from a woman between 40 and 50 years old in good health and CMV-seronegative. The CDR3 runs from the conserved cysteine through the conserved F or W. D genes are given only for firm matches. Clone size is given for some rows only: seen once, a few or many times, or a class if the clone is expanded.

d_call,j_call,clone_size,v_call,cdr3_aa,cdr3_nt
TRBD1,TRBJ1-1,NA,TRBV28,CASSPGTVNTEAFF,TGTGCCAGCAGTCCCGGGACAGTGAACACTGAAGCTTTCTTT
NA,TRBJ1-5,NA,TRBV28,CASSFGGRNQPQHF,TGTGCCAGCAGTTTTGGAGGGAGGAATCAGCCCCAGCATTTT
TRBD1,TRBJ2-7,NA,TRBV9,CASSDRQGWGTEQYF,TGTGCCAGCAGCGACCGACAGGGTTGGGGGACGGAGCAGTACTTC
NA,TRBJ1-5,NA,TRBV4-3,CASSRGRWGGQPQHF,TGCGCCAGCAGCCGTGGGAGGTGGGGAGGTCAGCCCCAGCATTTT
TRBD1,TRBJ1-6,NA,TRBV5-4,CASSPGQGGNSPLHF,TGTGCCAGCAGCCCGGGACAGGGGGGAAATTCACCCCTCCACTTT
TRBD1,TRBJ2-5,NA,TRBV27,CASSSPLHDRAKTQYF,TGTGCCAGCAGTTCCCCCCTCCACGACAGGGCGAAGACCCAGTACTTC
TRBD2,TRBJ2-1,NA,TRBV18,CASSRPLAGRDNEQFF,TGTGCCAGCTCACGTCCTCTAGCGGGACGGGACAATGAGCAGTTCTTC
TRBD1,TRBJ1-1,NA,TRBV28,CASILRGPGQGTTEAFF,TGTGCCAGCATCTTACGGGGACCGGGACAGGGGACCACTGAAGCTTTCTTT
TRBD1,TRBJ1-2,NA,TRBV2,CASSTGVTNYGYTF,TGTGCCAGCAGCACAGGGGTAACTAACTATGGCTACACCTTC
NA,TRBJ2-6,NA,TRBV6-1,CASSEGGGAGANVLTF,TGTGCCAGCAGTGAAGGTGGAGGCGCTGGGGCCAACGTCCTGACTTTC
TRBD2,TRBJ2-5,few,TRBV10-2,CASSDHGRGAGLQETQYF,TGCGCCAGCAGTGACCACGGGAGGGGTGCGGGGCTCCAAGAGACCCAGTACTTC
TRBD2,TRBJ2-1,NA,TRBV27,CASSLWRLAGPPNNEQFF,TGTGCCAGCAGTTTATGGCGACTAGCGGGGCCCCCCAACAATGAGCAGTTCTTC
TRBD2,TRBJ2-7,NA,TRBV7-2,CASKKREGPYEQYF,TGTGCCAGTAAGAAGCGGGAGGGCCCCTACGAGCAGTACTTC
NA,TRBJ2-5,NA,TRBV11-2,CASSLAPYQETQYF,TGTGCCAGCAGCTTGGCCCCGTACCAAGAGACCCAGTACTTC
TRBD1,TRBJ2-1,NA,TRBV15,CATSRAGQGGYEQFF,TGTGCCACCAGCAGAGCCGGACAGGGTGGGTATGAGCAGTTCTTC
NA,TRBJ2-4,NA,TRBV27,CASSFSGAKNSQYF,TGTGCCAGCAGTTTCAGCGGCGCAAAAAACAGTCAGTACTTC
NA,TRBJ2-6,once,TRBV6-1,CASSEFDPLIAGANVLTF,TGTGCCAGCAGTGAATTTGACCCTTTGATAGCCGGGGCCAACGTCCTGACTTTC
TRBD1,TRBJ1-2,NA,TRBV19,CASSLQGFSSYGYTF,TGTGCCAGTAGCCTACAGGGGTTTTCGAGCTATGGCTACACCTTC
NA,TRBJ1-3,NA,TRBV7-9,CASSLVSAGNTIYF,TGTGCCAGCAGCTTAGTGTCGGCTGGAAACACCATATATTTT
NA,TRBJ2-7,NA,TRBV6-5,CASSYSTEGYEQYF,TGTGCCAGCAGTTACTCGACGGAGGGCTACGAGCAGTACTTC
NA,TRBJ2-5,NA,TRBV15,CATSRALGGEETQYF,TGTGCCACCAGCAGAGCCCTAGGGGGGGAGGAGACCCAGTACTTC
TRBD2,TRBJ2-5,once,TRBV18,CASSPTSGKETQYF,TGTGCCAGCTCCCCTACTAGCGGTAAAGAGACCCAGTACTTC
NA,TRBJ1-2,few,TRBV20-1,CSVGANYGYTF,TGCAGTGTTGGGGCGAACTATGGCTACACCTTC
NA,TRBJ2-5,NA,TRBV9,CASSPEGFGTWETQYF,TGTGCCAGCAGCCCGGAGGGGTTTGGTACTTGGGAGACCCAGTACTTC
NA,TRBJ2-1,NA,TRBV28,CASRSGIGNEQFF,TGTGCCAGCAGATCCGGGATCGGGAATGAGCAGTTCTTC
NA,TRBJ2-3,NA,TRBV28,CASRRDSPADTQYF,TGTGCCAGCAGGCGAGATAGCCCCGCAGATACGCAGTATTTT
NA,TRBJ2-1,NA,TRBV6-5,CASGSGGPGQFF,TGTGCCAGCGGCTCCGGGGGGCCCGGGCAGTTCTTC
TRBD1,TRBJ2-7,NA,TRBV10-3,CATELGTGTGTQYF,TGTGCCACCGAACTTGGGACAGGGACCGGTACGCAGTACTTC
TRBD1,TRBJ2-3,once,TRBV28,CASSFGQDTDTQYF,TGTGCCAGCAGTTTCGGACAGGACACAGATACGCAGTATTTT
NA,TRBJ1-4,NA,TRBV21-1,CASSNRITNEKLFF,TGTGCCAGCAGCAACAGGATAACTAATGAAAAACTGTTTTTT
TRBD1,TRBJ2-2,NA,TRBV2,CASRWNRGTDGELFF,TGTGCCAGCCGGTGGAACAGGGGAACGGACGGGGAGCTGTTTTTT
NA,TRBJ2-5,NA,TRBV5-8,CASSSTGETQYF,TGTGCCAGCAGCTCAACGGGGGAGACCCAGTACTTC
NA,TRBJ1-1,NA,TRBV29-1,CSARQALGTEAFF,TGCAGCGCCCGACAGGCGCTGGGTACTGAAGCTTTCTTT
NA,TRBJ2-4,NA,TRBV19,CASSTINIQYF,TGTGCCAGTAGTACTATAAACATTCAGTACTTC
NA,TRBJ2-4,NA,TRBV10-3,CAISLDTKNIQYF,TGTGCCATCAGCCTCGACACAAAAAACATTCAGTACTTC
NA,TRBJ2-7,NA,TRBV27,CASSTGTPWHEQYF,TGTGCCAGCAGTACCGGGACACCGTGGCACGAGCAGTACTTC
TRBD1,TRBJ2-7,NA,TRBV28,CASSGTGEVGGSYEQYF,TGTGCCAGCAGTGGGACAGGGGAGGTGGGGGGCTCCTACGAGCAGTACTTC
NA,TRBJ1-3,NA,TRBV28,CASSFQSGNTIYF,TGTGCCAGCAGTTTTCAGTCAGGGAACACCATATATTTT
NA,TRBJ1-4,NA,TRBV4-3,CASSGGMSNEKLFF,TGCGCCAGCAGCGGAGGGATGAGTAATGAAAAACTGTTTTTT
TRBD2,TRBJ2-1,NA,TRBV5-1,CASSILGSGSDEQFF,TGCGCCAGCAGCATCCTGGGTAGCGGGAGTGATGAGCAGTTCTTC
NA,TRBJ2-1,NA,TRBV7-2,CASSSGWGHNEQFF,TGTGCCAGCAGCTCCGGTTGGGGCCATAATGAGCAGTTCTTC
TRBD1,TRBJ2-4,NA,TRBV19,CASRLTGGQNIQYF,TGTGCCAGTAGATTGACAGGGGGCCAAAACATTCAGTACTTC